This T cell receptor beta chain is from a study of T cell repertoires in cytomegalovirus infection. MiXCR, run by TCRdb on the reads, gives a single entry per CDR3 protein. The sample lists about 140,000 distinct CDR3 sequences; 6.5% were seen once. At least ten counts were recorded for this clonotype. The germline CDR1 and CDR2 sequences are SGHTA and FQGTGA. The V end was cut by 5 bases, the J end by 2 bases, with 16 bases between. There are 16 residues in the CDR3. Material: PBMCs. This clonotype originated in a human donor in good health (CMV status not recorded). Some clones in this sample may be carry-over from other donors' samples. J is TRBJ2-1 and V is TRBV7-3; D may be TRBD1 or TRBD2 (7 bases each). CDR3 sequence (DNA): TGTGCCAGCAGCCCCTCGACAGGGAGGGCCTACAATGAGCAGTTCTTC. Residues: CASSPSTGRAYNEQFF.